This TCR beta chain was obtained from a study of shared clonotypes between healthy human individuals. Assay execution took place at the deep level. Libraries were prepared by immunoSEQ multiplex PCR; TCRdb keeps only in-frame clonotypes and omits some of them. The sample consists of approximately 980,000 clones, over 60% of them appearing once. Trimming cost V 5 bases and J 4 bases, with 11 bases left between them. Per the germline V gene, CDR1 is LNHDA and CDR2 is SQIVND (reference sequence). The CDR3 length is 13 residues. Study-level findings and limits: The sole specimen, blood, was sampled, and tissue repertoires likely differ.

This clone showed up just a few times. Its antigen remains unidentified. The chain links TRBV19 to TRBJ1-1; D unclear. The sequenced material came from memory CD4+ T cells sorted from blood. Subset denoted: CD45RA-negative fraction. The clonotype comes from a man younger than 30 in good health. The CDR3 protein is CASSVSVGTEAFF. The CDR3 nucleotides read TGTGCCAGTAGTGTGTCAGTGGGCACTGAAGCTTTCTTT.